Listed below are T cell receptor beta chains from one sample, sequenced in a study of T cell changes during pregnancy in multiple sclerosis. This table comes from immunoSEQ multiplex PCR, and its TCRdb copy is limited to in-frame clones, with some not included. The sample lists around 54,000 clones, about nine tenths occurring once. The source was CD4+ T cells from peripheral blood mononuclear cells, collected after pregnancy. The receptors derive from a female donor in good health, enrolled as a control in a pregnancy study. The CDR3 runs from the conserved cysteine through the conserved F or W. A D gene is named only where the DNA matches it firmly. Size is omitted from some rows. Given values are once, few, many or a class for expanded clones.

J | size | V | D | DNA | CDR3
TRBJ2-7 | . | TRBV15 | TRBD2 | TGTGCCACCAGCAGAGATCCGGGAGGGGAGTACGAGCAGTACTTC | CATSRDPGGEYEQYF
TRBJ2-2 | . | TRBV10-1 | . | TGCGCCAGCAGTGAGAGAGTCCCATACCCCACCGGGGAGCTGTTTTTT | CASSERVPYPTGELFF
TRBJ1-2 | . | TRBV28 | TRBD1 | TGTGCCAGCAGTTCTTTTGGGACAGGGGGGAATCGGGGCTACACCTTC | CASSSFGTGGNRGYTF
TRBJ2-5 | . | TRBV11-3 | . | TGTGCCAGCAGCTTAGGGAGACGGCAAGAGACCCAGTACTTC | CASSLGRRQETQYF
TRBJ2-1 | . | TRBV29-1 | TRBD2 | TGCAGCGTGACTAGCGGGGGGGCCAATGAGCAGTTCTTC | CSVTSGGANEQFF
TRBJ2-7 | . | TRBV7-3 | . | TGTGCCAGCAGCTATGGCGGGTCCAACTACGAGCAGTACTTC | CASSYGGSNYEQYF
TRBJ1-2 | . | TRBV18 | TRBD1 | TGTGCCAGCTCACCAACAGGGGGAGCGATTGGCTACACCTTC | CASSPTGGAIGYTF
TRBJ2-1 | . | TRBV30 | . | TGTGCCTGCAGGGGACGTTACAATGAGCAGTTCTTC | CACRGRYNEQFF
TRBJ2-7 | . | TRBV5-4 | TRBD2 | TGTGCCAGCAGCATGGGAGTGGCGGGAGTCCCCTACGAGCAGTACTTC | CASSMGVAGVPYEQYF
TRBJ1-1 | . | TRBV10-1 | . | TGCGCCAGCAGTGACAGTCTGAACACTGAAGCTTTCTTT | CASSDSLNTEAFF
TRBJ2-5 | . | TRBV30 | . | TGTGCCTGGAGTGTAAGAGGTCGAGAGACCCAGTACTTC | CAWSVRGRETQYF
TRBJ1-2 | . | TRBV7-9 | . | TGTGCCAGCAGCGAGGGGGACTATGGCTACACCTTC | CASSEGDYGYTF
TRBJ2-6 | once | TRBV27 | . | TGTGCCAGCAGTTTAGGTCGGGTGCCTGGGGCCAACGTCCTGACTTTC | CASSLGRVPGANVLTF
TRBJ1-2 | . | TRBV2 | . | TGTGCCAGCAGTAAAGACGGTAACTATGGCTACACCTTC | CASSKDGNYGYTF
TRBJ1-2 | . | TRBV6-5 | . | TGTGCCAGCAACGATGGGGGCACCTATGGCTACACCTTC | CASNDGGTYGYTF
TRBJ1-6 | once | TRBV6-1 | . | TGTGCCAGCAGTGAAGGCGGGTGGTATTCACCCCTCCACTTT | CASSEGGWYSPLHF
TRBJ2-7 | . | TRBV30 | TRBD2 | TGTGCCTGGAGTGGGGGGGGTTTCGCCTACGAGCAGTACTTC | CAWSGGGFAYEQYF
TRBJ1-1 | . | TRBV7-9 | . | TGTGCCAGCAGCTCTCTCGGGACTGAAGCTTTCTTT | CASSSLGTEAFF
TRBJ1-2 | . | TRBV2 | TRBD1 | TGTGCCAGCACCTTGACAGGGGGAGGCTATGGCTACACCTTC | CASTLTGGGYGYTF
TRBJ2-3 | . | TRBV7-2 | TRBD2 | TGTGCCAGCAGCTCAGTAGCGGGGGGTGTAGATACGCAGTATTTT | CASSSVAGGVDTQYF
TRBJ2-7 | once | TRBV5-1 | TRBD2 | TGCGCCAGCAGCCTGGGACTAGCGGCCTCCTACGAGCAGTACTTC | CASSLGLAASYEQYF
TRBJ2-1 | . | TRBV6-1 | . | TGTGCCAGCAGCCCTACAGCCCTCTACAATGAGCAGTTCTTC | CASSPTALYNEQFF
TRBJ2-7 | . | TRBV28 | . | TGTGCCAGCATCAGCGGAGTCTCCTACGAGCAGTACTTC | CASISGVSYEQYF
TRBJ2-1 | . | TRBV10-3 | TRBD2 | TGTGCCATCAGTGATCGGCTAGCGGGGGGTGAGCAGTTCTTC | CAISDRLAGGEQFF
TRBJ1-1 | . | TRBV2 | . | TGTGCCAGCACCAAGGGAGGGATGAACACTGAAGCTTTCTTT | CASTKGGMNTEAFF
TRBJ2-4 | . | TRBV6-1 | . | TGTGCCAGCAGGGGCCCTATGATCGGCATTCAGTACTTC | CASRGPMIGIQYF
TRBJ1-5 | . | TRBV6-5 | . | TGTGCCAGCAGCCCTCAGGCAGGAGGGTATCAGCCCCAGCATTTT | CASSPQAGGYQPQHF
TRBJ1-1 | few | TRBV20-1 | . | TGCAGTGCTTCCGGGAACACTGAAGCTTTCTTT | CSASGNTEAFF